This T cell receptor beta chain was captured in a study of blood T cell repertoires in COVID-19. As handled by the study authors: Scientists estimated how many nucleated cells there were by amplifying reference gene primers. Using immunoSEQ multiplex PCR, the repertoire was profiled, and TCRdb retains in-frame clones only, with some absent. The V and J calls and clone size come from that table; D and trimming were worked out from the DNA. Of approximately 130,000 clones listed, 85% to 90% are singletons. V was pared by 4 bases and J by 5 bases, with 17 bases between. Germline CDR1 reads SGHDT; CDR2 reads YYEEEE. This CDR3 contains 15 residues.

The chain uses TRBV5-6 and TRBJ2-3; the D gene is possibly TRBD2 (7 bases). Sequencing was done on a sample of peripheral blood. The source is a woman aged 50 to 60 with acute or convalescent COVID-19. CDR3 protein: CASSLGGRAGDTQYF. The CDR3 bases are TGTGCCAGCAGCCTCGGGGGGCGGGCAGGAGATACGCAGTATTTT.